What follows describes a single T cell receptor beta chain. It has no known antigen specificity. Per-nucleotide qualities are absent, and no much larger clonotype sits a single base away. Distinct nucleotide sequences in the sample also encode this CDR3. The donors were healthy, HIV-negative adults who had no recently reported acute infections or vaccinations. Every donor was a Caucasian adult residing in Nashville, Tennessee, USA. CD4+ T cells were enriched by magnetic negative selection, after which naive cells were positively selected on CD45RA and the negative fraction was taken as the memory subset. Blood was collected by leukapheresis, and PBMCs were isolated by Ficoll-Histopaque density gradient centrifugation and then cryopreserved in liquid nitrogen vapor phase. Analytical flow cytometry was used to check the purity and quantity of each magnetically sorted T cell population. Genomic DNA was isolated from every sorted fraction and measured by UV absorbance on a Nanodrop 2000c.

This sample is part of a study of shared clonotypes between healthy human individuals (dated by TCRdb to 2020 to 2022). A note on the overall study: The cohort comprised a couple of women and a few men aged 18 to 49 years. To increase sequencing depth and limit assay-specific biases, different laboratories used diverse techniques to prepare libraries and sequence TCR repertoires. To estimate repertoire size and how much clonotype sharing occurs between individuals, the study deeply sequenced the blood TCR repertoires of roughly 5 healthy adults. Between about 0.85 and 8.9 billion PBMCs per donor were obtained by leukapheresis. For each donor, CD4 naive and CD4 memory were each given three plates, CD8 naive was given two plates, and CD8 memory was given one plate. Study-wide conclusions, independent of this receptor: Based on pairwise subsampling, the degree of clonotype sharing among donors was expected to be affected by sequencing depth. Only blood was sampled, and tissue TCR repertoires likely differ from those in blood. Because the study included a small number of donors, the genetic and exposure-history diversity represented was limited. Across a handful of donors, about 5.2% of naive CD4, more than 3% of naive CD8, 2.3% of memory CD4, and 0.4% of memory CD8 clonotypes were shared. Higher generation probabilities were observed for clonotypes shared by all four sorted-subset donors than for non-shared clonotypes. Even with the large sequencing depth, rarefaction of the sorted-subset datasets indicated that sequencing was incomplete. Larger estimated clonotype richness was generally found for naive subsets than for memory subsets.

The CDR3 numbers 15 residues from cysteine through phenylalanine. Just CDR3 DNA is preserved here, 45 bases in frame from base 1. V loses 3 bases of germline sequence and J loses 3 bases, and the interval between the two ends is 14 bases. According to the germline V gene (reference sequence), CDR1 reads LNHDA and CDR2 reads SQIVND. TCR CDR3 regions were amplified from genomic DNA by multiplex PCR using the deep immunoSEQ assay. Extracted genomic DNA from each cell subset was distributed evenly across all wells of several immunoSEQ 96-well plates, and each plate was treated as a replicate. For sorted subsets, each replicate PCR was loaded with approximately 200 ng genomic DNA, equivalent to 32,000 or so T cell genomes. Purified libraries were quantified with a Qubit 3.0 fluorometer, sized on a Bioanalyzer 2100, and re-quantified with the KAPA Library Quantification kit. Every immunoSEQ 96-well plate was sequenced on a separate single-read 150-cycle Illumina NextSeq 550 flow cell. Concerning the study's data processing: Because the immunoSEQ output included only junctional sequences and no quality scores, the filtering could not be the same as the filtering used for full-length reads. Sequences were annotated with PyIR, a Python wrapper for IgBLAST v1.9, and V/J genes and CDR3 were assigned using IMGT germline references. Reads were removed for weak V/J assignments (E-value above 1e-6), missing CDR3, stop codons, out-of-frame junctions, or ambiguous translated residues. V3J clonotypes were defined as sequences sharing an identical inferred V gene, J gene, and CDR3 amino acid sequence. To compute the percentage overlap between repertoires, the number of shared unique clonotypes was divided by the size of the smaller repertoire. Three approaches were used to assess repertoire richness: RTK rarefaction, the Chao1 estimator, and Recon v2.1 estimates of unobserved clonotypes. For all TCRbeta clonotypes obtained by the gDNA method from a few donors, generation probabilities were computed with OLGA. What TCRdb holds here is the immuneACCESS table cut down to in-frame rearrangements. Part of the clones is not present; checked against another copy, under half of the missing clones reflect an unresolved V gene, and the others are unexplained. The V and J calls and clone size were taken over from that table, and D and trimming were inferred from the DNA. This sample is represented by 900,000 to 1,200,000 clones; 78% of them were singletons. Of the sample, more than 0.55% is held by the ten largest clones.

The V and J genes are TRBV19 and TRBJ1-2, with TRBD1 tentatively as D gene (5 bases match). This receptor was obtained from a young man in good health. Some clones in this sample may be carry-over from other donors' samples. Sequencing was carried out using memory CD4+ T cells from PBMCs. The sample's cell subset or site label is to be understood as: CD45RA-negative fraction. The CDR3 corresponds to CASSISRGADYGYTF. The DNA reads as follows: TGTGCCAGTAGTATCTCCCGGGGCGCGGACTATGGCTACACCTTC.